The sequence of this T cell receptor (beta chain) was determined in a study of blood T cell repertoires in COVID-19. Study summary: The United States, Italy and Spain supplied acute and convalescent COVID-19 samples. Sources were T cells, B-cell-depleted T cells, or PBMCs; the material itself was cDNA or gDNA.

The study assigned cohorts using participant-reported clinical history. This CDR3 spans 13 amino acids. Trimming stripped 7 bases from V and 0 bases from J, with 9 bases between. Authors' data handling: Using reference gene primer amplification, nucleated cell counts were estimated. The protocol was immunoSEQ multiplex PCR, while the TCRdb copy is restricted to in-frame clones and leaves out a portion. D and trimming come from the DNA, and the V and J calls and clone size come from that table. This sample has about 220,000 clones, with 80% to 90% found just once. The sequenced material came from PBMCs or T cells enriched from blood (not recorded which). This rearrangement joins TRBV12-3 or TRBV12-4 to TRBJ1-1; D is unresolved. This clonotype originated in a woman in her fifties or sixties with acute COVID-19. CDR3 nucleotide sequence: TGTGCCAGCATCCGAGAGATGAACACTGAAGCTTTCTTT. Its protein is CASIREMNTEAFF.